These 17 T cell receptor beta chains were all obtained from the same sample, sequenced in a study of CD8+CD57+ T cells in acquired aplastic anemia. Investigators profiled TCR beta VDJ and CDR3 from genomic DNA template. One entry per CDR3 protein results from TCRdb running MiXCR on the reads. The sample includes 150,000 to 200,000 distinct CDR3 sequences, roughly 50% of them seen just once. In patients chosen for sequencing, flow cytometry had shown CD8+CD57+ cell expansion. The sample taken for sequencing was sorted CD4+, CD8+, or CD8+CD57+ T cells (not recorded which) from PBMCs. The receptors here all came from a human donor with aplastic anemia.

The V gene is TRBV7-9, the J gene TRBJ2-5; either TRBD1 or TRBD2 may supply D (5 bases each). The CDR3 has 14 residues. With 3 bases removed from V and 5 bases from J, the gap between germline ends came to 13 bases. Per germline, CDR1 SEHNR and CDR2 FQNEAQ (reference sequence). The CDR3 nucleotides are TGTGCCAGCAGCTTGGGGGTAATACAGGAGACCCAGTACTTC. This sequence encodes CASSLGVIQETQYF.

The CDR3 loop reads CATTTGTSGSTDTQYF. The CDR3 nucleotides read TGTGCCACCACGACAGGGACTAGCGGGAGCACAGATACGCAGTATTTT. The rearrangement uses TRBV24-1 and TRBJ2-3; 12 nucleotides line up with TRBD2. Germline V lookup: CDR1 KGHDR, CDR2 SFDVKD. This CDR3 has 16 residues. Trimming took 8 bases from V and 0 from J; bases not matched to a gene: 5.

This clonotype was recorded at least ten times. CDR3 residues: CASSLVQGSTEAFF. CDR3 in DNA: TGTGCCAGCAGCTTAGTGCAGGGGAGCACTGAAGCTTTCTTT. V usage is TRBV11-2 and J usage is TRBJ1-1; possible D gene TRBD1, 6 bases. This CDR3 comprises 14 residues. Trimming cost V 1 base and J 4 bases, with 10 bases left between them. Germline loops: CDR1 SGHAT, CDR2 FQNNGV.

The chain carries TRBV3-1 and TRBJ1-5, with TRBD1 as a possible D gene (5 bases). With 0 bases removed from V and 5 bases from J, the gap between germline ends came to 8 bases. CDR1 and CDR2 from the germline V gene are LGHDT and YNNKEL (reference sequence). The CDR3 has 14 residues. The DNA of the CDR3 is TGTGCCAGCAGCCAAGAAGGGGTCGATCAGCCCCAGCATTTT. This sequence encodes CASSQEGVDQPQHF.

This sequence joins TRBV28 and TRBJ2-1; unclear D gene. The germline CDR1 and CDR2 sequences are MDHEN and SYDVKM. This CDR3 contains 15 residues. The V and J ends lost 11 bases and 0 bases respectively, with 17 bases between them. Written as DNA, the CDR3 is TGTGCCGGCACCTCGTCCGCGGTCTCCTACAATGAGCAGTTCTTC. The encoded protein is CAGTSSAVSYNEQFF.

The chain recombines TRBV28 with TRBJ2-3; 9 bases are shared with TRBD1. Unmatched junction bases numbered 4, after V lost 1 base and J lost 5 bases. This CDR3 is built from 15 residues. Germline V lookup: CDR1 MDHEN, CDR2 SYDVKM. CDR3 in amino acids: CASSLYTGGRDTQYF. For the CDR3, the DNA is TGTGCCAGCAGTTTATATACAGGGGGCAGAGATACGCAGTATTTT. Full variable domain (outside the CDR3, taken from reference TRBV28 and TRBJ2-3): DVKVTQSSRYLVKRTGEKVFLECVQDMDHENMFWYRQDPGLGLRLIYFSYDVKMKEKGDIPEGYSVSREKKERFSLILESASTNQTSMYLCASSLYTGGRDTQYFGPGTRLTVL.

This chain connects TRBV10-1 to TRBJ2-2, with no clear D. The CDR3 has 17 amino acids. Germline lookup yields CDR1 WNHNN and CDR2 SYGVQD (reference sequence). Trimming left V 7 bases short and J 1 base short, with 19 bases between. CDR3 residues: CASNERLSARNTGELFF. The DNA for the CDR3 is TGCGCCAGCAATGAAAGGTTATCGGCCAGGAACACCGGGGAGCTGTTTTTT.

The rearrangement links TRBV19 to TRBJ2-2; D uncertain. Germline values: CDR1 LNHDA, CDR2 SQIVND (reference sequence). This CDR3 is 14 amino acids long. Trimming took off 4 bases at V and 1 base at J, with 7 bases between the two ends. CDR3 loop: CASSNRQNTGELFF. CDR3 nucleotide sequence: TGTGCCAGTAGTAACCGACAGAACACCGGGGAGCTGTTTTTT.

This clonotype was recorded many times. The rearrangement uses TRBV5-5 and TRBJ2-2; D might be TRBD1 or TRBD2, each matching 7 bases. V was pared by 0 bases and J by 7 bases, with 13 bases between. Germline lookup yields CDR1 SGHKS and CDR2 YYEKEE (reference sequence). The CDR3 extends over 15 amino acids. The CDR3 DNA reads as TGTGCCAGCAGCTTGGCATCCAGGGGGGGCGGGGAGCTGTTTTTT. This encodes CASSLASRGGGELFF.

By frequency in the sample, this clonotype is medium-sized. The genes are TRBV19 and TRBJ1-2; a possible D gene is TRBD1 (5 bases). CDR1 is LNHDA, CDR2 SQIVND, per germline (reference sequence). V was trimmed by 8 bases and J by 8 bases, leaving 12 bases between them. The CDR3 length is 11 residues. CDR3 protein: CASSEGIGYTF. The CDR3 DNA reads TGTGCCAGTTCGGAGGGGATCGGCTACACCTTC.

This clonotype was picked up a small number of times. J is TRBJ1-1 and V is TRBV29-1, with 7 bases fitting TRBD1. Per germline, CDR1 SQVTM and CDR2 ANQGSEA. V shed 7 bases and J 1 base; nucleotides not matched to a gene: 3. The CDR3 runs 12 residues. The CDR3 coding sequence is TGCAGCGCTGACAGGGCGAACACTGAAGCTTTCTTT. It translates to CSADRANTEAFF.

This clonotype was seen ten or more times. The chain couples TRBV5-4 to TRBJ2-7; the D is unclear. Trimming took 0 bases from V and 5 from J, leaving 12 bases between them. CDR3 length: 14 residues. Germline V gene sequence: CDR1 SGHNT, CDR2 YYREEE (reference sequence). CDR3 in amino acids: CASSLVKGSHEQYF. CDR3 DNA sequence: TGTGCCAGCAGCTTGGTGAAGGGAAGCCACGAGCAGTACTTC.

This clonotype was recorded at least ten times. CDR3 DNA: TGTGCTAGTGGTCCAACGTGGGGGGCGGCCTACGAGCAGTACGTC. This codes for CASGPTWGAAYEQYV. The rearrangement links TRBV12-5 to TRBJ2-7; D could derive from TRBD1 or TRBD2 (6 bases each). CDR1 and CDR2 from the germline V gene are LGHNT and FRNRAP. This CDR3 has 15 residues. Trimming cost V 5 bases and J 2 bases, with 16 bases left between them.

The V and J genes are TRBV11-3 and TRBJ1-6, with TRBD1 matching 9 bases. The CDR3 sequence is 15 residues long. Germline trimming cut 6 bases from V and 10 bases from J; bases unmatched to any gene: 10. The germline gives CDR1 SGHNT, CDR2 YENEEA. CDR3 DNA sequence: TGTGCCAGCAGTTCGGGACAGGGATCAGGCTCACCCCTCCACTTT. Protein sequence: CASSSGQGSGSPLHF.

About this clonotype: A read error may account for a junction end that differs from germline. The genes are TRBV5-1 and TRBJ1-6; D is unresolved. Germline values: CDR1 SGHRS, CDR2 YFSETQ. This CDR3 spans 14 amino acids. The CDR3: CASSLGLVGSPLYF. Written as DNA, the CDR3 is TGCGCCAGCAGCTTGGGGTTGGTCGGTTCACCCCTCTACTTT.

V and J are TRBV14 and TRBJ2-7; tentative D call: TRBD2 (7 bases). With 3 bases removed from V and 2 bases from J, the gap between germline ends came to 20 bases. Germline V gene sequence: CDR1 SGHDN, CDR2 FVKESK. This CDR3 is 17 amino acids long. CDR3 DNA: TGTGCCAGCAGCCATTCGGATAGGGGGGGGTTAACCTACGAGCAGTACTTC. Amino acids: CASSHSDRGGLTYEQYF. Combining the CDR3 with reference TRBV14 and TRBJ2-7 gives the whole variable domain EAGVTQFPSHSVIEKGQTVTLRCDPISGHDNLYWYRRVMGKEIKFLLHFVKESKQDESGMPNNRFLAERTGGTYSTLKVQPAELEDSGVYFCASSHSDRGGLTYEQYFGPGTRLTVT.

The rearrangement joins TRBV24-1 to TRBJ2-1; perhaps TRBD1 as D (5 bases). The CDR3 is 15 amino acids. The V gene's germline CDR1 is KGHDR and CDR2 SFDVKD. The V gene lost 2 bases and the J gene lost 0 bases, with 7 bases spanning the gap. CDR3 nucleotides: TGTGCCACCAGTGATTCGGACATCTCCTACAATGAGCAGTTCTTC. Translated: CATSDSDISYNEQFF.